The 26 T cell receptor beta chains below come from one sample, sequenced in a study of cytomegalovirus exposure and HLA in healthy donors (dated by TCRdb to 2017 to 2019). The library was obtained by the immunoSEQ multiplex PCR assay. The multiplex PCR relied on a mix of 60 forward primers for TCR Vbeta segments and 13 reverse primers for TCR Jbeta segments. Entries here come from immuneACCESS through TCRdb and include only in-frame sequences with V and J called. Some clones fail to appear in such tables; in the studies checked, an unresolved V gene covers under half of the shortfall, and the cause of the remainder is unknown. The sample contains roughly 130,000 clones, approximately 61% of them found a single time. The top ten constitute approximately 1.5% of the sample. Sequencing was done on a sample of PBMCs. All receptors derive from a man between 25 and 39 years old in good health and CMV-seropositive.

This chain connects TRBV13 to TRBJ2-7; maybe TRBD1 (6 bases). Per the germline V gene, CDR1 is PRHDT and CDR2 is FYEKMQ (reference sequence). CDR3 length: 13 residues. Trimming pared 3 bases from V and 0 bases from J, leaving 6 bases between. CDR3 sequence (DNA): TGTGCCAGCAGCTTCAGGGGCTCCTACGAGCAGTACTTC. This translates into CASSFRGSYEQYF.

This clone was seen only once. J is TRBJ1-1 and V is TRBV4-1, with D maybe TRBD1 (6 bases). Germline V gene sequence: CDR1 MGHRA, CDR2 YSYEKL. The CDR3 sequence is 15 residues long. Between the trimmed V and J ends, which lost 6 bases and 6 bases, there was a span of 20 bases. CDR3 sequence reads: CASRHPEGGYSEAFF. In DNA form, the CDR3 reads TGCGCCAGCAGACACCCTGAAGGGGGTTACTCTGAAGCTTTCTTT.

This chain connects TRBV19 to TRBJ2-7; weak D call: TRBD2 (6 bases). The V end was cut by 2 bases, the J end by 3 bases, with 14 bases between. Germline V CDR1 and CDR2: LNHDA, SQIVND (reference sequence). The CDR3 has 15 residues. CDR3 loop: CASSISGGVSYEQYF. CDR3 coding DNA: TGTGCCAGTAGTATATCCGGAGGGGTAAGCTACGAGCAGTACTTC.

V and J are TRBV5-1 and TRBJ1-1; 9 bases line up with TRBD1. The germline V gene encodes CDR1 SGHRS and CDR2 YFSETQ. V dropped 2 bases and J dropped 0; count of bases not matched to a gene: 11. The CDR3 extends over 18 amino acids. The CDR3 DNA reads as TGCGCCAGCAGCTTCCACTTCCGGGGACAGGGTTTGAACACTGAAGCTTTCTTT. Protein product: CASSFHFRGQGLNTEAFF.

V is TRBV27 and J is TRBJ2-7; D possibly corresponds to TRBD1 (6 bases). CDR1 MNHEY and CDR2 SMNVEV come from the germline V gene (reference sequence). The CDR3 consists of 14 residues. V dropped 4 bases and J dropped 6 bases, with 16 bases sitting between them. CDR3 residues: CASSSGPGRGEQYF. In DNA, the CDR3 is TGTGCCAGCAGTTCGGGCCCCGGCAGGGGCGAGCAGTACTTC.

V is TRBV28 and J is TRBJ2-3; D unresolved. Germline loops: CDR1 MDHEN, CDR2 SYDVKM. The CDR3 extends over 12 amino acids. Trimming shortened V by 7 bases and J by 6 bases, and 11 bases separated the two germline ends. The CDR3 nucleotides are TGTGCCAGCACAGGATCGCAGGATACGCAGTATTTT. It yields the protein CASTGSQDTQYF.

V usage is TRBV28 and J usage is TRBJ2-5; 12 bases line up with TRBD2. The trim removed 3 bases at V and 5 bases at J, leaving 10 bases unmatched. The CDR3 has 17 residues. In germline, CDR1 is MDHEN, CDR2 SYDVKM. This CDR3 reads CASSFGAGLAGGETQYF. As DNA, the CDR3 is TGTGCCAGCAGTTTTGGGGCGGGACTAGCGGGCGGGGAGACCCAGTACTTC.

The chain's CDR3 is CAISDRGGRMDTQYF. The CDR3 nucleotides read TGTGCCATCAGTGATAGGGGCGGGAGGATGGATACGCAGTATTTT. The V call is TRBV10-3, the J call TRBJ2-3; 8 positions agree with TRBD2. Germline CDR1 is ENHRY and CDR2 is SYGVKD. CDR3 length: 15 amino acids. The V and J ends lost 3 bases and 6 bases, in that order; junction bases with no gene match: 8.

This clone was detected a few times. This chain joins TRBV27 and TRBJ1-2; 8 positions agree with TRBD1. The trim removed 7 bases at V and 8 bases at J, leaving 12 bases unmatched. Germline assignment: CDR1 MNHEY and CDR2 SMNVEV (reference sequence). The CDR3 totals 14 residues. CDR3 region: CASTQQGGGGGYTF. In nucleotides, the CDR3 is TGTGCCAGCACCCAACAGGGGGGAGGTGGGGGCTACACCTTC.

This chain joins TRBV9 and TRBJ2-3; maybe TRBD1 (6 bases). V gave up 3 bases and J gave up 2 bases, with 16 bases separating them. Per the germline V gene, CDR1 is SGDLS and CDR2 is YYNGEE. The CDR3 is 16 amino acids. CDR3 sequence (DNA): TGTGCCAGCAGCGCCCCCCTGACAGGAGACACAGATACGCAGTATTTT. Residues: CASSAPLTGDTDTQYF.

This clone turned up a few times. This chain links TRBV5-1 with TRBJ2-7; D is perhaps TRBD1 (6 bases). CDR3 length: 14 residues. The germline CDR1 and CDR2 sequences are SGHRS and YFSETQ. V lost 4 bases and J lost 4, with 15 bases in between. The CDR3 loop reads CASSRPGQIYEQYF. In DNA, the CDR3 is TGCGCCAGCAGCCGCCCAGGACAGATTTACGAGCAGTACTTC.

V and J are TRBV5-6 and TRBJ1-5, with 7 bases matching TRBD1. CDR1 is SGHDT, CDR2 YYEEEE, per germline. This CDR3 contains 16 residues. With V trimmed by 3 bases and J by 0 bases, 6 bases remained unmatched. The CDR3 reads CASSSEGAGSNQPQHF. CDR3 bases: TGTGCCAGCAGCTCGGAGGGGGCAGGTAGCAATCAGCCCCAGCATTTT.

The chain employs TRBV9 and TRBJ2-7; 8 bases align to TRBD2. Unmatched junction bases numbered 8, after V lost 1 base and J lost 5 bases. Germline V lookup: CDR1 SGDLS, CDR2 YYNGEE. The CDR3 loop spans 15 amino acids. For the CDR3, the DNA is TGTGCCAGCAGCGTAACTGCGGGAGGATTCCACGAGCAGTACTTC. This sequence encodes CASSVTAGGFHEQYF.

CDR3 nucleotides: TGCAGCGTTGTTGGACTCCTAGCGTTGCAGTACTTC. It codes for CSVVGLLALQYF. This chain joins TRBV29-1 and TRBJ2-7; a possible D gene is TRBD2 (6 bases). The CDR3 is 12 residues long. Germline-derived CDR1 and CDR2 are SQVTM and ANQGSEA. Trimming pared 4 bases from V and 9 bases from J, leaving 16 bases between.

This chain uses TRBV28 with TRBJ1-2; the match to TRBD1 covers 7 bases. The CDR3 covers 15 residues. Germline CDR1 MDHEN, CDR2 SYDVKM. The V and J ends lost 5 bases and 4 bases, in that order; junction bases with no gene match: 10. CDR3 amino acids: CASSDYSRGTYGYTF. CDR3 nucleotides: TGTGCCAGCAGTGACTATTCCAGGGGGACCTATGGCTACACCTTC.

This clone has more than one count but fewer than ten. The rearrangement joins TRBV5-1 to TRBJ2-7; a possible D gene is TRBD2 (7 bases). Germline lookup yields CDR1 SGHRS and CDR2 YFSETQ. CDR3 length equals 16 residues. V dropped 1 base and J dropped 3 bases, with 17 bases sitting between them. Here the CDR3 reads CASSLRGGASRYEQYF. DNA of the CDR3: TGCGCCAGCAGCTTGAGGGGGGGCGCCTCCCGCTACGAGCAGTACTTC.

In its sample, this clone was seen a few times. The chain uses TRBV5-6 and TRBJ2-2; a weak D match, TRBD1 (6 bases). The CDR3 has 17 residues. V lost 0 bases to trimming and J lost 1 base, with 13 bases between them. CDR1 and CDR2 (germline): SGHDT, YYEEEE. CDR3 amino acids: CASSLDWDKMNTGELFF. As DNA, the CDR3 is TGTGCCAGCAGCTTGGATTGGGACAAGATGAACACCGGGGAGCTGTTTTTT.

V usage is TRBV28 and J usage is TRBJ1-3, with D tentatively TRBD1 (5 bases). In germline, CDR1 is MDHEN, CDR2 SYDVKM. The CDR3 is made up of 14 amino acids. Trimming shortened V by 2 bases and J by 11 bases, and 16 bases separated the two germline ends. CDR3 sequence: CASSLQPGWEAIYF. In DNA form, the CDR3 reads TGTGCCAGCAGTTTACAGCCAGGGTGGGAAGCCATATATTTT.

The rearrangement joins TRBV5-1 to TRBJ2-7; 8 nucleotides agree with TRBD2. The CDR3 is made up of 13 amino acids. Germline trimming cut 5 bases from V and 2 bases from J; bases unmatched to any gene: 3. CDR1 and CDR2 (germline): SGHRS, YFSETQ. In nucleotides, the CDR3 is TGCGCCAGCAGACTAGCGGCGACCTACGAGCAGTACTTC. Translated: CASRLAATYEQYF.

The chain has TRBV5-6 and TRBJ2-1; 8 nucleotides match TRBD2. This CDR3 has 15 residues. From germline, CDR1 is SGHDT and CDR2 YYEEEE. V lost 3 bases, J lost 5 bases, and 7 bases stayed unmatched. This CDR3 is CASSSPREGHNEQFF. The CDR3 coding sequence is TGTGCCAGCAGCTCACCCCGGGAGGGTCACAATGAGCAGTTCTTC.

V is TRBV4-2 and J is TRBJ2-7; D is perhaps TRBD2 (5 bases). CDR3 length: 16 amino acids. Trimming removed 1 base from V and 0 bases from J, with 13 bases in between. Germline V lookup: CDR1 LGHNA, CDR2 YNFKEQ. CDR3 DNA: TGTGCCAGCAGCCAAGCAAGCGGTCCCGCCTCCTACGAGCAGTACTTC. Amino acid sequence: CASSQASGPASYEQYF.

The CDR3 DNA reads as TGTGCCAGCAGTGAGGATAGGGGGACTGAAGCTTTCTTT. Its translation is CASSEDRGTEAFF. The chain is built from TRBV2 and TRBJ1-1; D perhaps matches TRBD1 (6 bases). The CDR3 extends over 13 amino acids. The ends were cut back, 3 bases at V and 5 bases at J, with 10 bases in the middle. The germline V gene has CDR1 SNHLY and CDR2 FYNNEI.

V is TRBV2 and J is TRBJ1-4, with no clear D. The CDR3 totals 14 residues. With 4 bases removed from V and 5 bases from J, the gap between germline ends came to 11 bases. The germline gives CDR1 SNHLY, CDR2 FYNNEI. The DNA for the CDR3 is TGTGCCAGCAGTGGACCGACCAGGAATGAAAAACTGTTTTTT. As protein: CASSGPTRNEKLFF.

This clone has a single count. This rearrangement joins TRBV5-1 to TRBJ2-5; a weak D match, TRBD1 (6 bases). The J call may be mistaken, given a closer DNA end match to TRBJ2-7. CDR1 SGHRS and CDR2 YFSETQ come from the germline V gene. The CDR3 runs to 14 residues. The CDR3 sequence: CASSLAQGNYEQYF. As DNA, the CDR3 is TGCGCCAGCAGCTTGGCACAGGGCAACTACGAGCAGTACTTC.

This clone was counted once. The chain uses TRBV5-1 and TRBJ2-1; 7 nucleotides line up with TRBD2. Germline V CDR1 and CDR2: SGHRS, YFSETQ. The V gene end was trimmed by 4 bases and the J gene end by 7 bases; junction bases not matched to a gene: 11. CDR3 length equals 15 residues. CDR3 nucleotide sequence: TGCGCCAGCAGCGCAGCATGGGAGGGCGGTAATGAGCAGTTCTTC. It codes for CASSAAWEGGNEQFF.

The V call is TRBV6-5, the J call TRBJ2-7; 9 nucleotides align to TRBD2. The V and J ends lost 3 bases and 4 bases, in that order; junction bases with no gene match: 4. CDR1 and CDR2 (germline): MNHEY, SVGAGI. The CDR3 is 14 residues long. CDR3 bases: TGTGCCAGCAGTTATCGCGGGAGGGCTTACGAGCAGTACTTC. Its protein is CASSYRGRAYEQYF.